The next 28 T cell receptor beta chains were all read from a single sample in a study of control samples from healthy donors and cancer patients. Method: immunoSEQ multiplex PCR; TCRdb's copy keeps in-frame clones and lacks some. There are about 130,000 clones in the sample; 75% to 95% occur only once, and 8.5% to 10% lies in the top ten. Sequenced: blood. Receptors were obtained from a man aged 18 to 35 in good health.

The V and J genes are TRBV10-3 and TRBJ1-3; 7 bases are a match to TRBD1. Trimming took 5 bases from V and 0 from J; bases not matched to a gene: 4. The CDR3 sequence is 15 residues long. The germline gives CDR1 ENHRY, CDR2 SYGVKD. As DNA, the CDR3 is TGTGCCATCAGTATGGGGACAGTCTCTGGAAACACCATATATTTT. Translating it yields CAISMGTVSGNTIYF.

This chain connects TRBV14 to TRBJ1-2; TRBD1 agrees at 11 bases. Per germline, CDR1 SGHDN and CDR2 FVKESK. The CDR3 has 16 residues. Unmatched junction bases numbered 5, after V lost 3 bases and J lost 2 bases. DNA of the CDR3: TGTGCCAGCAGCCATGGACAGGGGGCCCTCAACTATGGCTACACCTTC. It encodes CASSHGQGALNYGYTF.

In its sample, this clone was seen once. The chain recombines TRBV29-1 with TRBJ1-5, with 9 bases that match TRBD1. The V and J ends lost 4 bases and 5 bases, in that order; junction bases with no gene match: 6. Germline CDR1 reads SQVTM; CDR2 reads ANQGSEA. This CDR3 has 14 amino acids. The CDR3, as DNA: TGCAGCGTTGCAACAGGGGGCGACGATCAGCCCCAGCATTTT. It yields the protein CSVATGGDDQPQHF.

The chain couples TRBV11-2 to TRBJ2-1; 7 bases are shared with TRBD2. V lost 4 bases to trimming and J lost 6 bases; unmatched junction nucleotides: 15. This CDR3 is built from 17 residues. Germline-derived CDR1 and CDR2 are SGHAT and FQNNGV. CDR3 DNA sequence: TGTGCCAGCAGCTCCGAACCGGGGGGATGGGCAGGCAATGAGCAGTTCTTC. It yields the protein CASSSEPGGWAGNEQFF.

The V call is TRBV29-1, the J call TRBJ1-1; possibly TRBD1 for D (5 bases). Germline V CDR1 and CDR2: SQVTM, ANQGSEA. This CDR3 contains 16 residues. V gave up 0 bases and J gave up 5 bases, with 19 bases separating them. CDR3 sequence (DNA): TGCAGCGTTGAAGATGTGGAAAAAGGCCGGGGGACTGAAGCTTTCTTT. Amino acids: CSVEDVEKGRGTEAFF.

The chain uses TRBV5-1 and TRBJ2-7; D gene uncertain. CDR1 is SGHRS, CDR2 YFSETQ, per germline. The CDR3 extends over 14 amino acids. The germline V and J ends were trimmed by 4 bases and 6 bases, with 17 bases remaining between them. The CDR3 loop reads CASSPLGRVAEQYF. The CDR3 DNA reads as TGCGCCAGCAGCCCTCTTGGCCGTGTTGCCGAGCAGTACTTC.

This rearrangement joins TRBV9 to TRBJ1-5, with a possible D match to TRBD1 (5 bases). Germline CDR1 SGDLS, CDR2 YYNGEE. Trimming removed 2 bases at V and 10 bases at J, with 19 bases between. The CDR3 extends over 15 amino acids. The CDR3 nucleotides are TGTGCCAGCAGCGTGGGGCAGACGGCGGGCCAACCCCAGCATTTT. Protein sequence: CASSVGQTAGQPQHF.

The CDR3 DNA is TGCGCCAGCAGCTTCGGATTCGGACAGGGGATTAGAGAGACCCAGTACTTC. It translates to CASSFGFGQGIRETQYF. This chain uses TRBV5-1 with TRBJ2-5; 9 bases are shared with TRBD1. The CDR3 consists of 17 residues. V trimming: 2 bases; J trimming: 4 bases; junction bases outside the gene matches: 12. Per germline, CDR1 SGHRS and CDR2 YFSETQ.

The J gene is TRBJ2-5, the V gene TRBV6-6; 9 bases line up with TRBD1. J lost 5 bases, V lost 1 base, and 5 bases had no gene match. The CDR3 spans 15 residues. The V gene's germline CDR1 is MNHNY and CDR2 SVGAGI (reference sequence). DNA for the CDR3: TGTGCCAGCAGTTACTACAGGACAGGGGAGGAGACCCAGTACTTC. Amino acid sequence: CASSYYRTGEETQYF.

This chain links TRBV19 with TRBJ1-1, with a weak D call TRBD1 (5 bases). The CDR3 runs to 13 residues. Germline values: CDR1 LNHDA, CDR2 SQIVND (reference sequence). Trimming shortened V by 1 base and J by 10 bases, and 13 bases separated the two germline ends. CDR3 region: CASSIGGTWGAFF. CDR3 bases: TGTGCCAGTAGTATAGGCGGGACCTGGGGAGCTTTCTTT.

V and J are TRBV18 and TRBJ1-5; no definite D call. Germline V lookup: CDR1 KGHSH, CDR2 LQKENI. There are 15 residues in the CDR3. Trimming took off 5 bases at V and 1 base at J, with 12 bases between the two ends. Here the CDR3 reads CASSTGGRSNQPQHF. The CDR3 DNA follows: TGTGCCAGCTCAACGGGTGGGCGAAGCAATCAGCCCCAGCATTTT.

This CDR3 reads CASSPRTGEGYGYTF. Here the CDR3 DNA reads TGTGCCAGCAGTCCCCGGACAGGGGAGGGCTATGGCTACACCTTC. The rearrangement links TRBV27 to TRBJ1-2; 9 positions match TRBD1. There are 15 residues in the CDR3. V was clipped by 5 bases and J by 4 bases; unmatched bases: 8. Germline V gives CDR1 MNHEY, CDR2 SMNVEV (reference sequence).

Concerning this clone: Other DNA sequences in this specimen translate into the identical CDR3. The rearrangement joins TRBV5-1 to TRBJ1-1; no clear D gene. Germline CDR1 SGHRS, CDR2 YFSETQ. V was trimmed by 4 bases and J by 2 bases, leaving 12 bases between them. The CDR3 covers 14 residues. CDR3: CASSLGLLNTEAFF. In nucleotides, the CDR3 is TGCGCCAGCAGCCTCGGGCTCCTCAACACTGAAGCTTTCTTT.

The rearrangement links TRBV6-5 to TRBJ1-5, with TRBD1 identical over 9 bases. Germline CDR1 reads MNHEY; CDR2 reads SVGAGI. Trimming removed 8 bases from V and 3 bases from J; junction bases left unmatched: 8. The length of the CDR3 is 15 residues. The CDR3 is CASGWGQGINQPQHF. The CDR3 region has the DNA TGTGCCAGCGGGTGGGGACAGGGAATCAATCAGCCCCAGCATTTT.

This chain links TRBV6-1 with TRBJ1-5, with a weak D call TRBD1 (5 bases). This CDR3 has 13 amino acids. Trimming took off 2 bases at V and 11 bases at J, with 13 bases between the two ends. The germline V gene has CDR1 MNHNS and CDR2 SASEGT. The CDR3: CASSETGRQSQHF. The CDR3 region has the DNA TGTGCCAGCAGTGAAACCGGCCGACAGTCCCAGCATTTT.

This clone came up a few times. V is TRBV2 and J is TRBJ1-1; a possible D gene is TRBD1 (5 bases). The CDR3 runs 16 residues. Trimming removed 2 bases from V and 4 bases from J, with 17 bases in between. CDR1 and CDR2 from the germline V gene are SNHLY and FYNNEI. The DNA for the CDR3 is TGTGCCAGCAGTGAAAGACCCCAAGGCGGGGGCACTGAAGCTTTCTTT. Translated: CASSERPQGGGTEAFF.

The V gene is TRBV7-9, the J gene TRBJ1-2, with a possible D match to TRBD1 (5 bases). This CDR3 is built from 15 residues. Germline values: CDR1 SEHNR, CDR2 FQNEAQ (reference sequence). The V end was cut by 0 bases, the J end by 0 bases, with 8 bases between. CDR3 nucleotides: TGTGCCAGCAGCTTAGCGGGGACCGCTAACTATGGCTACACCTTC. Amino acids: CASSLAGTANYGYTF.

The DNA of the CDR3 is TGTGCCAGCAGTGCCTCACTAGCGGGGAGCGGGGAGACCCAGTACTTC. Encoded protein: CASSASLAGSGETQYF. This chain links TRBV6-1 with TRBJ2-5; TRBD2 matches at 10 bases. V trimming: 4 bases; J trimming: 5 bases; junction bases outside the gene matches: 10. The CDR3 is 16 residues long. Germline loops: CDR1 MNHNS, CDR2 SASEGT.

The V call is TRBV7-7, the J call TRBJ2-1, with 14 positions matching TRBD2. Germline CDR1 SSHAT, CDR2 FNYEAQ (reference sequence). Trimming cost V 0 bases and J 9 bases; bases outside gene matches: 10. The CDR3 runs to 18 residues. The CDR3 sequence: CASSLAGPTSGGAGEQFF. The CDR3 region has the DNA TGTGCCAGCAGCTTAGCAGGGCCGACTAGCGGGGGGGCGGGTGAGCAGTTCTTC.

The V call is TRBV7-9, the J call TRBJ2-6; D could derive from TRBD1 or TRBD2 (5 bases each). Trimming stripped 5 bases from V and 4 bases from J, with 21 bases between. This CDR3 region has 18 residues. From germline, CDR1 is SEHNR and CDR2 FQNEAQ (reference sequence). The CDR3: CASSPLAGTFIGANVLTF. CDR3 bases: TGTGCCAGCAGCCCCTTGGCAGGGACCTTTATCGGGGCCAACGTCCTGACTTTC.

This chain links TRBV2 with TRBJ1-2; D may be TRBD1 (5 bases). V shed 2 bases and J shed 0 bases, with 10 bases lying between them. Germline V lookup: CDR1 SNHLY, CDR2 FYNNEI. The CDR3 runs to 15 residues. In DNA, the CDR3 is TGTGCCAGCAGTGAAATCGGACAAGCTAACTATGGCTACACCTTC. Protein product: CASSEIGQANYGYTF.

This clone was found once. This rearrangement joins TRBV29-1 to TRBJ2-5; 7 bases agree with TRBD2. The germline V gene has CDR1 SQVTM and CDR2 ANQGSEA. The CDR3 totals 17 residues. The trim removed 0 bases at V and 4 bases at J, leaving 14 bases unmatched. CDR3: CSVEDRAERLARETQYF. CDR3 nucleotide sequence: TGCAGCGTTGAAGATCGGGCGGAAAGACTAGCCCGAGAGACCCAGTACTTC. The full variable domain, completed using reference TRBV29-1 and TRBJ2-5, is SAVISQKPSRDICQRGTSLTIQCQVDSQVTMMFWYRQQPGQSLTLIATANQGSEATYESGFVIDKFPISRPNLTFSTLTVSNMSPEDSSIYLCSVEDRAERLARETQYFGPGTRLLVL.

The genes are TRBV7-9 and TRBJ2-1, with 9 nucleotides matching TRBD1. The CDR3 has 14 amino acids. CDR1 is SEHNR, CDR2 FQNEAQ, per germline (reference sequence). The trim removed 5 bases at V and 9 bases at J, leaving 8 bases unmatched. Written as DNA, the CDR3 is TGTGCCAGCAGCAGAAACAGGGGGCAGGGTGAGCAGTTCTTC. Amino acids: CASSRNRGQGEQFF.

The V and J genes are TRBV5-1 and TRBJ1-5; 8 nucleotides line up with TRBD1. The CDR3 runs 18 residues. Per germline, CDR1 SGHRS and CDR2 YFSETQ. After removal of 4 bases from V and 0 bases from J, the junction contained 12 bases not matched to a gene. The DNA of the CDR3 is TGCGCCAGCAGCGTCAGGGGGCATGCGGGCTATAGCAATCAGCCCCAGCATTTT. This encodes CASSVRGHAGYSNQPQHF.

J is TRBJ1-5 and V is TRBV9; D remains ambiguous. This CDR3 comprises 14 residues. V was clipped by 0 bases and J by 0 bases, with 4 bases between them. Germline CDR1 and CDR2: SGDLS and YYNGEE. CDR3 sequence reads: CASSVGNSNQPQHF. The CDR3 DNA follows: TGTGCCAGCAGCGTAGGGAATAGCAATCAGCCCCAGCATTTT.

The gene calls are TRBV24-1 and TRBJ2-3; 9 positions match TRBD1. CDR3 size: 15 residues. Germline loops: CDR1 KGHDR, CDR2 SFDVKD. V lost 4 bases, J lost 3 bases, and 4 bases stayed unmatched. The CDR3 is CATSEGGTGTDTQYF. The CDR3 nucleotides read TGTGCCACCAGTGAGGGGGGGACAGGGACAGATACGCAGTATTTT.

CDR3 amino acids: CASSTRDGIPEQYF. In DNA form, the CDR3 reads TGTGCCAGCAGCACCCGGGACGGGATACCCGAGCAGTACTTC. This chain joins TRBV4-2 and TRBJ2-7; D tentatively reads TRBD1 or TRBD2 (5 bases each). The germline CDR1 and CDR2 sequences are LGHNA and YNFKEQ. V was pared by 5 bases and J by 6 bases, with 17 bases between. CDR3 size: 14 residues.

The rearrangement joins TRBV3-1 (or the pseudogene TRBV3-2) to TRBJ2-1, with D possibly matching TRBD1 (6 bases). V was cut by 6 bases and J by 4 bases, with 16 bases left in between. This CDR3 has 15 amino acids. Germline assignment: CDR1 LGHDT and CDR2 YNNKEL (reference sequence). CDR3 DNA: TGTGCCAGCAGAGATAGGGGGAGCTTATACAATGAGCAGTTCTTC. It codes for CASRDRGSLYNEQFF.